This TCR beta chain is from a study of molecular identifiers for immune sequencing clone quantification. Study-wide points: Clones exceeding 20 RNA copies carried over 98% of effector molecules but under 1% of naive-cell molecules.

In its sample, this clonotype was seen many times. The antigen is unknown. CD8+CD4-CCR7+CD45RA+ sorting gave the naive CD8 T cells. Per germline, CDR1 MNHNY and CDR2 SVGAGI (reference sequence). CDR3 length: 11 amino acids. Trimming took 5 bases from V and 7 from J, leaving 9 bases between them. Bulk TCR library preparation followed previously described methods with listed TCR primers. TCRdb re-called the PCR reads with MiXCR, one entry per CDR3 protein. The table lists hundreds of thousands of distinct CDR3 sequences, around 25% of them singletons. The chain couples TRBV6-6 to TRBJ2-7, with no clear D. The source of this sequence is a human donor in good health. Some libraries in this study had Jurkat cell RNA spiked in. Sequences were obtained from naive CD8+ T cells from blood, with Jurkat cell RNA spiked in. This sample's subset: FACS-sorted CD8+CD4-CCR7+CD45RA+ naive T cells. The CDR3 sequence: CASSTLREQYF. The CDR3 DNA sequence: TGTGCCAGCAGTACGCTTCGGGAGCAGTACTTC.